Reported below is one T cell receptor (beta chain). The antigen remains unidentified. In germline, CDR1 is SGHNT, CDR2 YYREEE (reference sequence). The CDR3 covers 15 residues. V trimming: 0 bases; J trimming: 3 bases; junction bases outside the gene matches: 4. Measured with immunoSEQ multiplex PCR; TCRdb has only the in-frame clones, and not every one. The table includes 80,000 to 100,000 clones, about 70% detected once. This specimen comes from a study of radiotherapy plus CTLA-4 blockade in lung cancer. Findings of the study overall: Radiotherapy was combined with ipilimumab, and tumor-derived TCR clones then expanded in blood.

Those with chemo-refractory metastatic non-small-cell lung cancer were treated with focal radiation combined with CTLA-4 blockade using ipilimumab. Material: peripheral blood, obtained from a patient treated with radiotherapy plus ipilimumab. The origin of this receptor is a human donor with non-small cell lung cancer who had a partial response to radiotherapy plus ipilimumab. Some clones in this sample may be carry-over from other donors' samples. This chain joins TRBV5-4 and TRBJ2-7, with TRBD1 identical over 9 bases. CDR3: CASSLGQGGYYEQYF. Written as DNA, the CDR3 is TGTGCCAGCAGCTTGGGACAGGGGGGATACTACGAGCAGTACTTC.